These 10 T cell receptor beta chains came from one sample sequenced in a study of cytomegalovirus exposure and HLA in healthy donors. Both 60 Vbeta primers and 13 Jbeta primers went into the PCR. Clones were sequenced by immunoSEQ multiplex PCR, and TCRdb holds only the in-frame ones, with some missing. Among 100,000 to 150,000 clones listed, almost 80% were seen once. Sequencing was performed on PBMCs. All receptors derive from a female donor in good health and CMV-seronegative.

There are a few counts of this clone. The rearrangement links TRBV18 to TRBJ1-4; 9 bases fit TRBD1. The CDR3 spans 17 residues. The V and J ends lost 3 bases and 0 bases, in that order; junction bases with no gene match: 5. Per germline, CDR1 KGHSH and CDR2 LQKENI. The CDR3: CASSPDRGTATNEKLFF. For the CDR3, the DNA is TGTGCCAGCTCACCCGACAGGGGGACTGCAACTAATGAAAAACTGTTTTTT.

V gene TRBV5-5 combines with J gene TRBJ2-5; 14 bases map to TRBD2. From germline, CDR1 is SGHKS and CDR2 YYEKEE (reference sequence). The CDR3 is made up of 16 amino acids. The junction had 7 bases not matched to a gene; V was cut back by 4 bases and J by 5 bases. DNA of the CDR3: TGTGCCAGCAGCCCTGGACTAGCGGGAGGCCGGGAGACCCAGTACTTC. Amino acid sequence: CASSPGLAGGRETQYF.

A single count supports this clone. The chain has TRBV5-4 and TRBJ2-1, with TRBD2 as a possible D gene (5 bases). The germline CDR1 and CDR2 sequences are SGHNT and YYREEE (reference sequence). The length of the CDR3 is 17 residues. V was trimmed by 3 bases and J by 3 bases, leaving 19 bases between them. CDR3 region: CASSYGIPLTIYNEQFF. The DNA of the CDR3 is TGTGCCAGCAGCTACGGGATTCCGCTAACGATCTACAATGAGCAGTTCTTC.

This rearrangement joins TRBV6-1 to TRBJ2-1; 7 bases are shared with TRBD1. The CDR3 consists of 13 residues. After removal of 5 bases from V and 3 bases from J, the junction contained 1 base not matched to a gene. Germline V CDR1 and CDR2: MNHNS, SASEGT. The CDR3 DNA reads as TGTGCCAGCAGTCGGGACAGCTACAATGAGCAGTTCTTC. It codes for CASSRDSYNEQFF.

This clone has only a few counts. The CDR3 DNA reads as TGCGCCAGCAGCCAATTTAACCAGGGGGCGACGCGGGAGCAGTACTTC. Its translation: CASSQFNQGATREQYF. The rearrangement uses TRBV4-3 and TRBJ2-7, with TRBD1 identical over 8 bases. The V gene's germline CDR1 is LGHNA and CDR2 YSLEER. CDR3 size: 16 residues. The ends lost 2 bases at V and 7 bases at J; junction bases unmatched: 13.

The genes are TRBV13 and TRBJ1-2; TRBD1 aligns across 10 bases. The J segment lost 4 bases and the V segment lost 0 bases, leaving 14 bases of the junction unmatched. Germline CDR1 reads PRHDT; CDR2 reads FYEKMQ (reference sequence). The length of the CDR3 is 19 residues. The CDR3 reads CASSLGTMGDRGRIYGYTF. In DNA, the CDR3 is TGTGCCAGCAGCTTAGGCACGATGGGGGACAGGGGCCGGATCTATGGCTACACCTTC. Using reference TRBV13 and TRBJ1-2 for the parts outside the CDR3, the full variable domain is AAGVIQSPRHLIKEKRETATLKCYPIPRHDTVYWYQQGPGQDPQFLISFYEKMQSDKGSIPDRFSAQQFSDYHSELNMSSLELGDSALYFCASSLGTMGDRGRIYGYTFGSGTRLTVV.

The V and J genes are TRBV19 and TRBJ2-1; 9 bases are shared with TRBD1. Losses at the gene ends were 5 bases for V and 15 bases for J; bases not matched to a gene: 11. Germline V gene data show CDR1 as LNHDA and CDR2 as SQIVND (reference sequence). This CDR3 is built from 13 residues. The CDR3 DNA reads as TGTGCCAGTAGTGAGGACAGGGGACCTACTCGGTTCTTC. This translates into CASSEDRGPTRFF.

The chain links TRBV19 to TRBJ1-2; D may be TRBD1 (5 bases). Germline V gene sequence: CDR1 LNHDA, CDR2 SQIVND (reference sequence). This CDR3 spans 11 amino acids. Trimming stripped 6 bases from V and 8 bases from J, with 10 bases between. The CDR3 reads CASRGLAGYTF. Here the CDR3 DNA reads TGTGCCAGTAGGGGACTGGCGGGCTACACCTTC.

The J gene is TRBJ1-4, the V gene TRBV27; unclear D gene. CDR1 and CDR2 from the germline V gene are MNHEY and SMNVEV (reference sequence). Trimming cost V 6 bases and J 14 bases, with 19 bases left between them. The CDR3 is 13 residues long. The CDR3 sequence: CASSPTRSPALFF. For the CDR3, the DNA is TGTGCCAGCAGCCCCACCAGGTCCCCCGCGCTGTTTTTT.

The chain employs TRBV7-6 and TRBJ2-5; no clear D gene. V lost 4 bases and J lost 5, with 17 bases in between. This CDR3 spans 15 amino acids. Germline V CDR1 and CDR2: SGHVS, FNYEAQ. Here the CDR3 reads CASSSSETLRETQYF. In nucleotides, the CDR3 is TGTGCCAGCAGCTCCAGCGAGACCCTTCGGGAGACCCAGTACTTC.